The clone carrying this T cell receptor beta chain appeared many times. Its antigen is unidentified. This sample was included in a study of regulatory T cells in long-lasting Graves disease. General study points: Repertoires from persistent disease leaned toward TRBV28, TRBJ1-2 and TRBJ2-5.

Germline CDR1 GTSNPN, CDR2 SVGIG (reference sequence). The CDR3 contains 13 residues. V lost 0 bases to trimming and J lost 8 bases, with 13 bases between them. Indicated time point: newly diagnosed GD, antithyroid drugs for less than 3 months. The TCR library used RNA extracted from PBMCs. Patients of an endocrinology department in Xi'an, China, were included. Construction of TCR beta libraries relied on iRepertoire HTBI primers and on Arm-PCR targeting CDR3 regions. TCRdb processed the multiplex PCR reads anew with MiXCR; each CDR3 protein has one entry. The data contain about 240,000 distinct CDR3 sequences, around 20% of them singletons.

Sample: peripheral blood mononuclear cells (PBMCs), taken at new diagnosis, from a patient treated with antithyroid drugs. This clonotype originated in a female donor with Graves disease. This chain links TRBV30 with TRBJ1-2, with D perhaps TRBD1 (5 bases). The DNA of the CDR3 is TGTGCCTGGAGTGTACGGGGCCCGGAAGGCTACACCTTC. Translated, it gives CAWSVRGPEGYTF.